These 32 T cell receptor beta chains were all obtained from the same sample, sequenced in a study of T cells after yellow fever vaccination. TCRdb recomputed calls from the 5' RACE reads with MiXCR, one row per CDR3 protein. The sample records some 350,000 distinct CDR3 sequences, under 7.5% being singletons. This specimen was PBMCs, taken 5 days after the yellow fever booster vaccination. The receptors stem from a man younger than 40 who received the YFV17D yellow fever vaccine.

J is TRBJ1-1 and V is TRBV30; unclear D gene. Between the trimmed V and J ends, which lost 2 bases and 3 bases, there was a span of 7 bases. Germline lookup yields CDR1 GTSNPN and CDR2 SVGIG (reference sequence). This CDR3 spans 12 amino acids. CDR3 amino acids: CAWSWGDTEAFF. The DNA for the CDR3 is TGTGCCTGGAGTTGGGGAGACACTGAAGCTTTCTTT.

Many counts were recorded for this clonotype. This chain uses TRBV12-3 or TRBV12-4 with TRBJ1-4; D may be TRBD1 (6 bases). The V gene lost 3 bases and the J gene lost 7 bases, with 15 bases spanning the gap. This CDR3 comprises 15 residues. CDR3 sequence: CASSLMWGRAEKLFF. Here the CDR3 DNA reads TGTGCCAGCAGTTTGATGTGGGGGCGCGCTGAAAAACTGTTTTTT.

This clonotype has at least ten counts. This chain's CDR3 is CSAREPPGRGISYEQYF. The DNA for the CDR3 is TGCAGTGCTAGAGAACCACCAGGAAGGGGGATATCCTACGAGCAGTACTTC. The genes are TRBV20-1 and TRBJ2-7; weak D call: TRBD1 (6 bases). V dropped 0 bases and J dropped 1 base, with 19 bases sitting between them. The CDR3 consists of 17 residues. The germline V gene has CDR1 DFQATT and CDR2 SNEGSKA (reference sequence).

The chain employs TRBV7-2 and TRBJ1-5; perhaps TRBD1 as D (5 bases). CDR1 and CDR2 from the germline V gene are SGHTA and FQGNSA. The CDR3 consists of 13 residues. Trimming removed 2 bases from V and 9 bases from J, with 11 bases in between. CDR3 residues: CASSLQGSRPQHF. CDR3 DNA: TGTGCCAGCAGCTTACAGGGTTCACGGCCCCAGCATTTT.

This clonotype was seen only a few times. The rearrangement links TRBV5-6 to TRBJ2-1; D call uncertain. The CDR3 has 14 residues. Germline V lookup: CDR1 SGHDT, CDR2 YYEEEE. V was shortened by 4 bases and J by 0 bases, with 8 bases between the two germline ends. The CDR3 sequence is CASSRRASYNEQFF. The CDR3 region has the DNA TGTGCCAGCAGCCGCCGGGCCTCCTACAATGAGCAGTTCTTC. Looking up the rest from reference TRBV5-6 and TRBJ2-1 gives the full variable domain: DAGVTQSPTHLIKTRGQQVTLRCSPKSGHDTVSWYQQALGQGPQFIFQYYEEEERQRGNFPDRFSGHQFPNYSSELNVNALLLGDSALYLCASSRRASYNEQFFGPGTRLTVL.

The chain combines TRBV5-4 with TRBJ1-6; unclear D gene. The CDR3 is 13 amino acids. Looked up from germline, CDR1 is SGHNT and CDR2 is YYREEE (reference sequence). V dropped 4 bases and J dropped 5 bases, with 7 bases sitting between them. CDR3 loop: CASSVRDNSPLHF. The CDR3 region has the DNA TGTGCCAGCAGCGTCAGAGATAATTCACCCCTCCACTTT.

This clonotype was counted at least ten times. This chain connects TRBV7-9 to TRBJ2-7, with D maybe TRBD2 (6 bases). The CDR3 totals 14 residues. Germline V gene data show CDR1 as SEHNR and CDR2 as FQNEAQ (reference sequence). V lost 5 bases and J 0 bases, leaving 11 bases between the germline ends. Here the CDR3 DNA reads TGTGCCAGCAGCCCTATAGCGGTCTCCTACGAGCAGTACTTC. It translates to CASSPIAVSYEQYF. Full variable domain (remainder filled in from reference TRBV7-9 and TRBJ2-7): DTGVSQNPRHKITKRGQNVTFRCDPISEHNRLYWYRQTLGQGPEFLTYFQNEAQLEKSRLLSDRFSAERPKGSFSTLEIQRTEQGDSAMYLCASSPIAVSYEQYFGPGTRLTVT.

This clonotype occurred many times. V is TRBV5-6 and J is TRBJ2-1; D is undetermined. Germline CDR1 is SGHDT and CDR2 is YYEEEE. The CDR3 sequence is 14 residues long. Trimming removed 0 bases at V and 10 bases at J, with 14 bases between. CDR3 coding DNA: TGTGCCAGCAGCTTGGGACGTCGCCTGGGCGAGCAGTTCTTC. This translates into CASSLGRRLGEQFF. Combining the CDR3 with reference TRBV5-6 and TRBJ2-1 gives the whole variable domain DAGVTQSPTHLIKTRGQQVTLRCSPKSGHDTVSWYQQALGQGPQFIFQYYEEEERQRGNFPDRFSGHQFPNYSSELNVNALLLGDSALYLCASSLGRRLGEQFFGPGTRLTVL.

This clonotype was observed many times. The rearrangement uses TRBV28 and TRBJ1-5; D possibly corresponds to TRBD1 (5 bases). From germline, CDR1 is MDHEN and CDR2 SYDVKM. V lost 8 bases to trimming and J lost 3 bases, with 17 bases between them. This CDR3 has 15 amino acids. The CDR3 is CASQGPGAFNQPQHF. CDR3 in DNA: TGTGCCAGCCAGGGACCGGGCGCTTTCAATCAGCCCCAGCATTTT.

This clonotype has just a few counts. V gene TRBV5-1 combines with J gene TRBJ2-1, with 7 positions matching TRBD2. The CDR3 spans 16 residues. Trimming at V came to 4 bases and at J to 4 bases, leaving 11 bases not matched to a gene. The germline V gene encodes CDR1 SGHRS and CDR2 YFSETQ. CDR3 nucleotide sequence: TGCGCCAGCAGCATGCCTGGGGGACTACCTTACAATGAGCAGTTCTTC. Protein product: CASSMPGGLPYNEQFF.

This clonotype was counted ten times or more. This CDR3 reads CASSLIQGLNTEAFF. In nucleotides, the CDR3 is TGCGCCAGCAGCCTCATACAGGGATTGAACACTGAAGCTTTCTTT. V gene TRBV5-1 combines with J gene TRBJ1-1; TRBD1 might be the D (6 bases). The CDR3 is made up of 15 amino acids. The V gene lost 4 bases and the J gene lost 0 bases, with 13 bases spanning the gap. Germline V gives CDR1 SGHRS, CDR2 YFSETQ.

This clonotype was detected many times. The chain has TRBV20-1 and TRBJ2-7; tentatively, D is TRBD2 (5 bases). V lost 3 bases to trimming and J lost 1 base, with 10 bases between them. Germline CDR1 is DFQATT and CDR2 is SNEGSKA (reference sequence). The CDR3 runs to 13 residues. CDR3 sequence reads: CSASFGKSYEQYF. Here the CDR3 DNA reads TGCAGTGCTAGTTTCGGGAAATCCTACGAGCAGTACTTC.

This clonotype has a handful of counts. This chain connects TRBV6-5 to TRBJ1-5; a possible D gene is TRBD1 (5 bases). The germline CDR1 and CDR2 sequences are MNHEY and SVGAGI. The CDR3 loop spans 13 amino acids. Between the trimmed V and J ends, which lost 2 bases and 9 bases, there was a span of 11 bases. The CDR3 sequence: CASSYGAQGPQHF. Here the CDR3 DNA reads TGTGCCAGCAGTTACGGGGCCCAGGGGCCCCAGCATTTT.

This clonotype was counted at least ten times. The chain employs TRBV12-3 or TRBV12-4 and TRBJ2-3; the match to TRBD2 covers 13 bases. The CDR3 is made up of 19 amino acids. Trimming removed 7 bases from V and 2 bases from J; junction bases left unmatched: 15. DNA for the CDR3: TGTGCCAGCATCATAAGACTAGCGGGAGGTACTACCCACACAGATACGCAGTATTTT. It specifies CASIIRLAGGTTHTDTQYF.

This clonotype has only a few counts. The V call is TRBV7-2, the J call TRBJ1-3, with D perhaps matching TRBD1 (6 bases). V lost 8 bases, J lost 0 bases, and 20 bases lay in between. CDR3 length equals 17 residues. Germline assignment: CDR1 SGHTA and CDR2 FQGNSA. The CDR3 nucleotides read TGTGCCAGCGGAAGACAACAGGGACCAAGCTCTGGAAACACCATATATTTT. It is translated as CASGRQQGPSSGNTIYF.

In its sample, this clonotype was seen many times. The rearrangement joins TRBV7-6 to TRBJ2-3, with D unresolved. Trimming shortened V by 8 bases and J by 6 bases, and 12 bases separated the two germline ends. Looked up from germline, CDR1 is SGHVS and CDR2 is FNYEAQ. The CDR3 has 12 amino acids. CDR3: CASSSVEDTQYF. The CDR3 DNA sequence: TGTGCCAGCTCATCGGTGGAGGATACGCAGTATTTT.

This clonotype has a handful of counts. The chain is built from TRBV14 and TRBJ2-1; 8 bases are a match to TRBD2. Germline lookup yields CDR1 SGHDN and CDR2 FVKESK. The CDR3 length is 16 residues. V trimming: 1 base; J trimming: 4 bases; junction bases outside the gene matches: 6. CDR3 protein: CASSQASGSTYNEQFF. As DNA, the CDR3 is TGTGCCAGCAGCCAAGCCAGCGGGAGTACTTACAATGAGCAGTTCTTC.

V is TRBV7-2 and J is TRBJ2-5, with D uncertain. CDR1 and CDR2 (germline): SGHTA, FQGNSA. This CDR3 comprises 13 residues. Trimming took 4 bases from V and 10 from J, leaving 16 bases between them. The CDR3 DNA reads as TGTGCCAGCAGCTCCCCCCCGGGTCGCAACCAGTACTTC. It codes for CASSSPPGRNQYF.

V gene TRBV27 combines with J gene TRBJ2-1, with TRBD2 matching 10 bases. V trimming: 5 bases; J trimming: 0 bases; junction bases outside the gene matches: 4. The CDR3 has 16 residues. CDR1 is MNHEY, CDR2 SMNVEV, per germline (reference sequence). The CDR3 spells CASSTRLAGSYNEQFF. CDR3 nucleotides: TGTGCCAGCAGTACCAGACTAGCGGGCTCCTACAATGAGCAGTTCTTC.

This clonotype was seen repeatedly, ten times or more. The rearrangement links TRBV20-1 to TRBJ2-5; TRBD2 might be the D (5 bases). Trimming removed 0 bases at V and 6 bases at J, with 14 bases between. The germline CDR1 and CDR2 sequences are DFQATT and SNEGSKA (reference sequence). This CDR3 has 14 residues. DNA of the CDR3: TGCAGTGCTAGAGATCGGGGTAGGACGAAGACCCAGTACTTC. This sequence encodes CSARDRGRTKTQYF.

The CDR3 region has the DNA TGTGCCAGCAGGCAGGGACTAGCGGGCACCAATGAGCAGTTCTTC. It codes for CASRQGLAGTNEQFF. V usage is TRBV6-2 or TRBV6-3 and J usage is TRBJ2-1; TRBD2 aligns across 12 bases. The germline gives CDR1 MNHEY, CDR2 SVGEGT. This CDR3 comprises 15 residues. With 6 bases clipped from V and 6 bases from J, the junction kept 6 bases outside the gene matches.

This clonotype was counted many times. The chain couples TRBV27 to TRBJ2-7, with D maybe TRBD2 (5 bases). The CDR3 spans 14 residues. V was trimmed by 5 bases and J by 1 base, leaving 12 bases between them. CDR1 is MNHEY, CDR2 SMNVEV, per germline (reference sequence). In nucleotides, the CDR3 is TGTGCCAGCAGTCCGGACTTAACATCCTACGAGCAGTACTTC. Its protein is CASSPDLTSYEQYF.

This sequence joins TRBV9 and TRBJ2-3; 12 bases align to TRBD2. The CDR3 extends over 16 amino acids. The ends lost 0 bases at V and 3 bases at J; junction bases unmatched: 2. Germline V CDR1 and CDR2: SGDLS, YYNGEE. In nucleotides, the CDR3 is TGTGCCAGCAGCGTAGGACTAGCGGGAGAGACAGATACGCAGTATTTT. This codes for CASSVGLAGETDTQYF.

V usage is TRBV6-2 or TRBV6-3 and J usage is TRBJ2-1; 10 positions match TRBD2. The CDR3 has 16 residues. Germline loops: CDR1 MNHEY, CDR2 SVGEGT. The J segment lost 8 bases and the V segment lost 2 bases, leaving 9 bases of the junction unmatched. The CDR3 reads CASSYGASGRVDEQFF. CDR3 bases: TGTGCCAGCAGTTACGGGGCTAGCGGGAGAGTCGATGAGCAGTTCTTC.

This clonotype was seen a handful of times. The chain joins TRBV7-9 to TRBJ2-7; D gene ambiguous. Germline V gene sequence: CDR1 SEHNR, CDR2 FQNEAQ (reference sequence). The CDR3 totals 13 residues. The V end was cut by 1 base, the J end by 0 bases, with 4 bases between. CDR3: CASSLDHSYEQYF. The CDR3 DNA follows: TGTGCCAGCAGCTTAGATCACTCCTACGAGCAGTACTTC.

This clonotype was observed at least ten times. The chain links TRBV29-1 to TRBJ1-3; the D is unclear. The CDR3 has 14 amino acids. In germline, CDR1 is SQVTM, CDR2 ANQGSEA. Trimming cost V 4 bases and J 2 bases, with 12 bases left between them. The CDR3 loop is CSVGEVLAGNTIYF. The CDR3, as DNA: TGCAGCGTTGGGGAAGTGTTGGCTGGAAACACCATATATTTT.

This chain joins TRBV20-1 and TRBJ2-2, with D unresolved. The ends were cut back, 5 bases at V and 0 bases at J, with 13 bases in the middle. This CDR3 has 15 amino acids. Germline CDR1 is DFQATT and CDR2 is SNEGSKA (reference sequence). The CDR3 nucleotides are TGCAGTGCTGAAGGTGGCGGTACGAACACCGGGGAGCTGTTTTTT. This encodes CSAEGGGTNTGELFF.

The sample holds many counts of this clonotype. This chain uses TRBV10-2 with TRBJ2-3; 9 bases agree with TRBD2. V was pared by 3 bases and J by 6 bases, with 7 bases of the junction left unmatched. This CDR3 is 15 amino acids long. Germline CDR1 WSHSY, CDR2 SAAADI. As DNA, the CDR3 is TGCGCCAGCAGTGACGGGACTAGCTTAATGGATACGCAGTATTTT. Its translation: CASSDGTSLMDTQYF.

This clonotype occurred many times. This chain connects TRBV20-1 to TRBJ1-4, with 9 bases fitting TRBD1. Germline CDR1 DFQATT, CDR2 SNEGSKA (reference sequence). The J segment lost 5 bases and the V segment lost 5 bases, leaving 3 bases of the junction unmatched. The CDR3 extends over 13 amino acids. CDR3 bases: TGCAGTGCTGGGGGACAGGGAAATGAAAAACTGTTTTTT. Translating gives CSAGGQGNEKLFF.

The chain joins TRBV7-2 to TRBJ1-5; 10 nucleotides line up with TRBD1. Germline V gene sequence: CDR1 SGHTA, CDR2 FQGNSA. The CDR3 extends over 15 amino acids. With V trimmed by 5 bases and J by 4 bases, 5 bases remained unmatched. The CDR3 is CASSPRQGANQPQHF. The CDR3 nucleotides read TGTGCCAGCAGCCCCCGACAGGGGGCTAATCAGCCCCAGCATTTT.

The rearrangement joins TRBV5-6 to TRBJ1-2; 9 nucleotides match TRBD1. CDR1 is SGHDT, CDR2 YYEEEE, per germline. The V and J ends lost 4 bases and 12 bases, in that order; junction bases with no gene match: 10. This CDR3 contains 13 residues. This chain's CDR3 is CASSKQGAYGHTF. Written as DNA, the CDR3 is TGTGCCAGCAGCAAACAGGGGGCGTACGGCCACACCTTC. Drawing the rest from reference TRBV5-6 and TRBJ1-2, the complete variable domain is DAGVTQSPTHLIKTRGQQVTLRCSPKSGHDTVSWYQQALGQGPQFIFQYYEEEERQRGNFPDRFSGHQFPNYSSELNVNALLLGDSALYLCASSKQGAYGHTFGSGTRLTVV.

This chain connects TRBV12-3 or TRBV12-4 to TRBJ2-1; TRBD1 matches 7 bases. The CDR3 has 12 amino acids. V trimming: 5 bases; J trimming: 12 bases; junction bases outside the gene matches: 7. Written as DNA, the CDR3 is TGTGCCAGCAGTCCGACAGGGTACGCGCAGTTCTTC. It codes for CASSPTGYAQFF.